This T cell receptor (beta chain) was recorded in a study of T cells in tuberculosis. Profiling relied on immunoSEQ multiplex PCR, and the TCRdb table lists in-frame clones only, not all of them. The sample has 60,000 or so clones, around 81% seen once; the top ten hold roughly 13%. Thawed, overnight-rested PBMC were stained with GMM-loaded CD1B tetramer, viability dye and anti-CD3, then sorted. The CD1B tetramers carried C32 glucose monomycolate purified from Rhodococcus equi. The germline V and J ends were trimmed by 6 bases and 4 bases, with 12 bases remaining between them. CDR3 length: 13 amino acids. The germline V gene has CDR1 LGHNA and CDR2 YNFKEQ.

The TCR originated in an adult woman with latent tuberculosis. Sequenced: CD1b-GMM tetramer-negative cells sorted from PBMCs. The J gene is TRBJ1-1, the V gene TRBV4-2, with D possibly TRBD1 on 6 matching bases. The CDR3 DNA is TGTGCCAGCAGGTACAGGGTGGGCACTGAAGCTTTCTTT. Its protein is CASRYRVGTEAFF.